This T cell receptor (beta chain) was captured by sequencing in a study of T cell repertoires in cytomegalovirus infection. Study details: Matching HLA type and CMV infection were both indicated by public TCR beta signatures. Points from the study as a whole: HLA-C-restricted CMV-specific TCR beta clonotypes prevailed in the ex vivo response. Pooled public TCR beta family frequency picked out CMV carriers with the relevant HLA.

Germline V lookup: CDR1 SGDLS, CDR2 YYNGEE. Trimming cost V 1 base and J 0 bases, with 16 bases left between them. CDR3 size: 17 residues. In TCRdb, the reads were re-called with MiXCR into one record per CDR3 protein. The sample records 500,000 to 600,000 distinct CDR3 sequences, about 15% being singletons. Notes on this clonotype: The antigen is undetermined.

The V and J genes are TRBV9 and TRBJ1-2; D is ambiguous. Material: CD8+ T cells from PBMCs. The clonotype was recovered from a human donor in good health (CMV status not recorded). Some clones in this sample may be carry-over from other donors' samples. In nucleotides, the CDR3 is TGTGCCAGCAGCGTAAGTCGATCGGGTCGGTCTAACTATGGCTACACCTTC. Encoded protein: CASSVSRSGRSNYGYTF.